These 18 T cell receptor beta chains originate from one sample sequenced in a study of early T cells in non-severe SARS-CoV-2 infection. One entry per CDR3 protein results from TCRdb running MiXCR on the 5' RACE reads. The repertoire has about 68,000 distinct CDR3 sequences, 9.5% to 13% of them found once; the top ten carry 6.4%. Material for sequencing was whole blood. These receptors were taken from an adult who was a healthcare worker with PCR-confirmed SARS-CoV-2 infection or an uninfected control (not recorded which).

This clonotype has at least ten counts. This chain links TRBV7-9 with TRBJ1-2; D is possibly TRBD1 (6 bases). Germline CDR1 is SEHNR and CDR2 is FQNEAQ (reference sequence). Trimming left V 5 bases short and J 5 bases short, with 21 bases between. The CDR3 has 16 amino acids. CDR3 coding DNA: TGTGCCAGCAGCCTCTTTCCGGTGTTGCAGGGGTATGGCTACACCTTC. Its translation: CASSLFPVLQGYGYTF.

This clonotype came up a few times. The V call is TRBV14, the J call TRBJ1-3; possible D gene TRBD1, 6 bases. CDR3 length: 15 residues. Looked up from germline, CDR1 is SGHDN and CDR2 is FVKESK. Trimming left V 1 base short and J 2 bases short, with 9 bases between. The CDR3 protein is CASSQGGGTGNTIYF. CDR3 sequence (DNA): TGTGCCAGCAGCCAAGGAGGGGGGACTGGAAACACCATATATTTT.

This chain links TRBV2 with TRBJ2-1; 8 positions match TRBD2. CDR3 length equals 14 residues. Per the germline V gene, CDR1 is SNHLY and CDR2 is FYNNEI. V trimming: 6 bases; J trimming: 0 bases; junction bases outside the gene matches: 1. The CDR3: CASRLADSYNEQFF. Written as DNA, the CDR3 is TGTGCCAGCAGACTAGCGGACTCCTACAATGAGCAGTTCTTC.

This clonotype appeared a single time. The genes are TRBV29-1 and TRBJ2-1; D is ambiguous. Germline V gene data show CDR1 as SQVTM and CDR2 as ANQGSEA. Trimming shortened V by 3 bases and J by 5 bases, and 5 bases separated the two germline ends. This CDR3 is 11 amino acids long. The CDR3 coding sequence is TGCAGCGTTGATGACAACAATGAGCAGTTCTTC. This gives the protein CSVDDNNEQFF.

This clonotype was seen more than once but under ten times. V is TRBV10-3 and J is TRBJ2-1, with 11 bases aligning to TRBD2. J was trimmed by 1 base and V by 4 bases; bases with no gene match: 12. The CDR3 is made up of 19 amino acids. Germline V gene sequence: CDR1 ENHRY, CDR2 SYGVKD. CDR3 DNA sequence: TGTGCCATCAGTGTTGGTAGCGGGAGGGCGGTTGGTTCCTACAATGAGCAGTTCTTC. Its translation is CAISVGSGRAVGSYNEQFF.

The chain couples TRBV28 to TRBJ2-1, with 11 nucleotides matching TRBD2. The CDR3 extends over 19 amino acids. Germline V gene data show CDR1 as MDHEN and CDR2 as SYDVKM. V was pared by 4 bases and J by 5 bases, with 16 bases of the junction left unmatched. The CDR3 region is CASSYPFWASGRIHNEQFF. The CDR3 DNA sequence: TGTGCCAGCAGTTACCCCTTTTGGGCTAGCGGGAGGATCCACAATGAGCAGTTCTTC. Complete variable domain (other parts from reference TRBV28 and TRBJ2-1): DVKVTQSSRYLVKRTGEKVFLECVQDMDHENMFWYRQDPGLGLRLIYFSYDVKMKEKGDIPEGYSVSREKKERFSLILESASTNQTSMYLCASSYPFWASGRIHNEQFFGPGTRLTVL.

This clonotype was recorded at least ten times. V is TRBV2 and J is TRBJ2-1, with TRBD2 matching over 10 bases. CDR1 SNHLY and CDR2 FYNNEI come from the germline V gene. This CDR3 has 16 amino acids. V trimming: 6 bases; J trimming: 8 bases; junction bases outside the gene matches: 13. In DNA, the CDR3 is TGTGCCAGCAGGGGGGAAGGGACTAGCGACGTCCATGAGCAGTTCTTC. The encoded protein is CASRGEGTSDVHEQFF.

This clonotype showed up just a few times. The chain uses TRBV18 and TRBJ1-1; D perhaps matches TRBD1 (5 bases). The CDR3 spans 13 residues. The germline V gene has CDR1 KGHSH and CDR2 LQKENI. The V and J ends lost 3 bases and 4 bases respectively, with 9 bases between them. CDR3 amino acids: CASSPSDSTEAFF. DNA for the CDR3: TGTGCCAGCTCACCCTCTGACAGCACTGAAGCTTTCTTT.

In this sample, this clonotype turned up many times. The chain employs TRBV9 and TRBJ2-5; D unclear. V was shortened by 0 bases and J by 4 bases, with 10 bases between the two germline ends. The germline V gene has CDR1 SGDLS and CDR2 YYNGEE. The CDR3 loop spans 14 amino acids. CDR3 amino acids: CASSVGWQIETQYF. The CDR3 nucleotides are TGTGCCAGCAGCGTAGGTTGGCAGATAGAGACCCAGTACTTC.

This clonotype is a singleton in its sample. This chain joins TRBV5-1 and TRBJ2-6; TRBD2 is a possible D gene (5 bases). The CDR3 is 17 residues long. V dropped 4 bases and J dropped 2 bases, with 16 bases sitting between them. Germline values: CDR1 SGHRS, CDR2 YFSETQ. CDR3 coding DNA: TGCGCCAGCAGCCCCCGGGCCCCCGGGGCTGGGGCCAACGTCCTGACTTTC. Amino acid sequence: CASSPRAPGAGANVLTF.

This clonotype was observed at least ten times. The V and J genes are TRBV5-1 and TRBJ2-1; a weak D match, TRBD2 (6 bases). V was cut by 5 bases and J by 4 bases, with 13 bases left in between. The CDR3 spans 14 residues. Germline V gene data show CDR1 as SGHRS and CDR2 as YFSETQ. The CDR3 here is CASSNGSSYNEQFF. The DNA of the CDR3 is TGCGCCAGCAGTAACGGGAGTTCGTACAATGAGCAGTTCTTC.

The CDR3 nucleotides are TGCAGTGCTTGCGCTGTGTTTAGCACAGATACGCAGTATTTT. Translation: CSACAVFSTDTQYF. The V and J genes are TRBV20-1 and TRBJ2-3; D unresolved. CDR3 size: 14 residues. Per germline, CDR1 DFQATT and CDR2 SNEGSKA (reference sequence). The V and J ends lost 5 bases and 0 bases respectively, with 12 bases between them.

This clonotype turned up a few times. The gene calls are TRBV4-2 and TRBJ2-7; 9 nucleotides agree with TRBD1. Germline CDR1 LGHNA, CDR2 YNFKEQ. The CDR3 loop spans 15 amino acids. V lost 0 bases, J lost 6 bases, and 6 bases stayed unmatched. CDR3 loop: CASSQEGQGLAEQYF. DNA for the CDR3: TGTGCCAGCAGCCAAGAAGGACAGGGGTTGGCCGAGCAGTACTTC.

The CDR3 loop is CASSRADSPAYEQYF. DNA for the CDR3: TGTGCCAGCAGCCGTGCGGACTCTCCGGCCTACGAGCAGTACTTC. The gene calls are TRBV7-9 and TRBJ2-7; a possible D gene is TRBD2 (5 bases). CDR3 length: 15 amino acids. The germline CDR1 and CDR2 sequences are SEHNR and FQNEAQ (reference sequence). V was cut by 5 bases and J by 2 bases, with 16 bases left in between.

V gene TRBV25-1 combines with J gene TRBJ2-3, with TRBD1 as a possible D gene (5 bases). V was cut by 6 bases and J by 4 bases, with 11 bases left in between. CDR1 and CDR2 (germline): MGHDK, SYGVNS. This CDR3 spans 13 amino acids. CDR3 DNA sequence: TGTGCCAGCAGGGGGCGGAGATCAGATACGCAGTATTTT. Amino acids: CASRGRRSDTQYF.

The gene calls are TRBV28 and TRBJ1-1; D is uncertain. Germline CDR1 reads MDHEN; CDR2 reads SYDVKM. Trimming left V 6 bases short and J 6 bases short, with 14 bases between. The CDR3 is made up of 13 amino acids. The CDR3 region has the DNA TGTGCCAGCAGAAGGACGGGGAGCCCTGAAGCTTTCTTT. Residues: CASRRTGSPEAFF.

This clonotype was detected many times. V gene TRBV11-2 combines with J gene TRBJ1-3; D not resolved. The V end lost 5 bases, the J end lost 0 bases, and 17 bases lay between the germline ends. This CDR3 region has 17 residues. CDR1 is SGHAT, CDR2 FQNNGV, per germline. The CDR3 region has the DNA TGTGCCAGCAGCCTCCTCTCTGGACGTAGCTCTGGAAACACCATATATTTT. Translating it yields CASSLLSGRSSGNTIYF.

Many counts were recorded for this clonotype. V usage is TRBV12-3 or TRBV12-4 and J usage is TRBJ2-7; no firm D call. V dropped 5 bases and J dropped 5 bases, with 7 bases sitting between them. The CDR3 extends over 11 amino acids. CDR3 loop: CASSTRNEQYF. Written as DNA, the CDR3 is TGTGCCAGCAGTACCCGTAACGAGCAGTACTTC.